This TCR beta chain was identified during a study of blood T cell repertoires in COVID-19. V was clipped by 11 bases and J by 8 bases, with 15 bases between them. CDR3 length: 11 residues. Germline V gives CDR1 MNHEY, CDR2 SVGAGI. As processed by the authors: Amplifying reference gene primers gave estimates of nucleated cell counts. TCRdb keeps only in-frame clones here, not all; method: immunoSEQ multiplex PCR. The DNA gave D and trimming, while V, J and clone size come from that table. The table shows about 200,000 clones, with roughly 78% occurring only once. This TCR was recovered from a woman between 40 and 55 years old with acute or convalescent COVID-19. This chain joins TRBV6-5 and TRBJ1-1, with a possible D match to TRBD1 (6 bases). What was sequenced was peripheral blood. CDR3 coding DNA: TGTGCCGGTGGACAGTCTAGCGAAGCTTTCTTT. Protein: CAGGQSSEAFF.